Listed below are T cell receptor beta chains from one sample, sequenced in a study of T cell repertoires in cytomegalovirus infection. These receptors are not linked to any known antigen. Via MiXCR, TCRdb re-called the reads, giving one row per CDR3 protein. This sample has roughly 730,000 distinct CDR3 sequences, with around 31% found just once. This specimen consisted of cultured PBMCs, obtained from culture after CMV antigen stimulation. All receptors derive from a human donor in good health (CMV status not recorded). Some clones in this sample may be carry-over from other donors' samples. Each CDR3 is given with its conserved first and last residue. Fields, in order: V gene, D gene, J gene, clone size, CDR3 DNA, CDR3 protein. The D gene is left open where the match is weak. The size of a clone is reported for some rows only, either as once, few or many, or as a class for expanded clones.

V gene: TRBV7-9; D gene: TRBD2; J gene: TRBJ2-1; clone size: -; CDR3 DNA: TGTGCCAGCAGCTTATGGCTAGCGGGCGACAATGAGCAGTTCTTC; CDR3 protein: CASSLWLAGDNEQFF
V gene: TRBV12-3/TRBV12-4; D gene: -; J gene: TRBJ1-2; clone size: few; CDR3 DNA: TGTGCCAGCACCCCGGACGGTTTCTATGGCTACACCTTC; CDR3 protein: CASTPDGFYGYTF
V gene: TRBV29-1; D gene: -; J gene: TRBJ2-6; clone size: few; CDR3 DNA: TGCAGCGTTATCCAGGGCCCGTCCGGGGCCAACGTCCTGACTTTC; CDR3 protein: CSVIQGPSGANVLTF
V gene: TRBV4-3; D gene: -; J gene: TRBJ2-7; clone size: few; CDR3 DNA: TGCGCCAGCAGCCAAGATTTGGCTATTGACGAGCAGTACTTC; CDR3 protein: CASSQDLAIDEQYF
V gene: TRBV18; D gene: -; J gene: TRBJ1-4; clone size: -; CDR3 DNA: TGTGCCAGCTCACCAGGGTTCAATGAAAAACTGTTTTTT; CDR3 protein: CASSPGFNEKLFF
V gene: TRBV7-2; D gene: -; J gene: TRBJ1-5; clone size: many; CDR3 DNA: TGTGCCAGCAGCCCCCTAGGGGGGATGGATGGTCAGCCCCAGCATTTT; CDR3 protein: CASSPLGGMDGQPQHF
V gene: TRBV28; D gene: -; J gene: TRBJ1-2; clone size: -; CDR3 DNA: TGTGCCAGCATCCCGGGGGGCGGCTATGGCTACACCTTC; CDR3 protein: CASIPGGGYGYTF
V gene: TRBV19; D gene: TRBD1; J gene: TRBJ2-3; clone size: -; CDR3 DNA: TGTGCCACCCGTCCAGGGGGTCCGGATACGCAGTATTTT; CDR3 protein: CATRPGGPDTQYF
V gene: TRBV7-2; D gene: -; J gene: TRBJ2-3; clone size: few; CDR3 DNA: TGTGCCAGCAGTGAACCGGGACGGAAGCTCCCAGATACGCAGTATTTT; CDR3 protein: CASSEPGRKLPDTQYF
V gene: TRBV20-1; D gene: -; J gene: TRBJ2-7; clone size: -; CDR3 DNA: TGCAGTGCTAGATCCGGAATCCCCTACGAGCAGTACTTC; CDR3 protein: CSARSGIPYEQYF
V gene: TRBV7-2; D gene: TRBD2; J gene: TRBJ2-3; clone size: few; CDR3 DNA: TGTGCCAGCAGCTTGGTAGCGGGGCCAGATACGCAGTATTTT; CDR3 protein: CASSLVAGPDTQYF
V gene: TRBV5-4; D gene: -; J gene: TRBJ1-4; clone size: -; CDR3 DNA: TGTGCCAGCAGCTCGCGGACAGAGACTAATGAAAAACTGTTTTTT; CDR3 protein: CASSSRTETNEKLFF
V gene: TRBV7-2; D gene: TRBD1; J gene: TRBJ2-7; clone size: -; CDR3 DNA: TGTGCCAGCAGCTCCTGGGACAGGGGAGCCTACGAGCAGTACTTC; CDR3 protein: CASSSWDRGAYEQYF
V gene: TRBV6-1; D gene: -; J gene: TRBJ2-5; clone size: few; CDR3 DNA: TGTGCCAGCAGTGAATGGGACAACCAAGAGACCCAGTACTTC; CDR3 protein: CASSEWDNQETQYF
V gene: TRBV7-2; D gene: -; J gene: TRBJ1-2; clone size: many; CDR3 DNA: TGTGCCAGCAGCTTAGATGGGTATGGCTACACCTTC; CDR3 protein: CASSLDGYGYTF
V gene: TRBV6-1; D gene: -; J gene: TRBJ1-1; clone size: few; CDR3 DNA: TGTGCCAGCAGTGAGTGGCAGATGAACACTGAAGCTTTCTTT; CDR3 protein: CASSEWQMNTEAFF
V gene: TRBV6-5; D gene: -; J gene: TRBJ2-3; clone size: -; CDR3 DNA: TGTGCCAGCAGTTTGATGGGGGCCCTAAGCACAGATACGCAGTATTTT; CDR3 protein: CASSLMGALSTDTQYF
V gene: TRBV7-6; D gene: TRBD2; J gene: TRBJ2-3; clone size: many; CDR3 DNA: TGTGCCAGCAGCCCCTCTCGAACTAGCGGGATCACAGATACGCAGTATTTT; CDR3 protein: CASSPSRTSGITDTQYF
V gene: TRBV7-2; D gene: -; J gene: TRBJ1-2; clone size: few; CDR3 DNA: TGTGCCAGCACCTTGGACAGCTACTATGGCTACACCTTC; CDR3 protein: CASTLDSYYGYTF
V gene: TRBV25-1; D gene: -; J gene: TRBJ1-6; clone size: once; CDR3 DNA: TGTGCCAGCAAGGTCTATAATTCACCCCTCCACTTT; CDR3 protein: CASKVYNSPLHF
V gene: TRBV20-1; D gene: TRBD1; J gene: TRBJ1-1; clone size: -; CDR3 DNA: TGCAGTGCTACCCGGGACAGGGGTTTGAACACTGAAGCTTTCTTT; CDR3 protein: CSATRDRGLNTEAFF
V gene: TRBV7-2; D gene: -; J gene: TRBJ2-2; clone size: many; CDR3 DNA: TGTGCCGGAGGTCGGGAGAGTGGAACCGGGGAGCTGTTTTTT; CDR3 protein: CAGGRESGTGELFF
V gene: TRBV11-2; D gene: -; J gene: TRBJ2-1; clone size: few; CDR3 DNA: TGTGCCAGCAGCCCTAGGGACTTTCCCTACAATGAGCAGTTCTTC; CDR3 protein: CASSPRDFPYNEQFF
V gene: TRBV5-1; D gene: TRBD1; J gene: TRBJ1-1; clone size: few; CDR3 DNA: TGCGCCAGCAGCTTGGGACAGGGGATACTGAACACTGAAGCTTTCTTT; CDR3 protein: CASSLGQGILNTEAFF
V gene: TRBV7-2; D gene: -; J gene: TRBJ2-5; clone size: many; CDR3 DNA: TGTGCCAGCAGCTTAGTCGACCCCGGACGGACCCAGTACTTC; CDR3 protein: CASSLVDPGRTQYF
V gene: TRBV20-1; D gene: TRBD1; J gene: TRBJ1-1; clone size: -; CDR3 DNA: TGCAGTGCTCTCGGACAGGGTAACACTGAAGCTTTCTTT; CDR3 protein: CSALGQGNTEAFF
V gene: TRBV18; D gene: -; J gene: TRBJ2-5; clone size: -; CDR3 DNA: TGTGCCAGCTCCCGGGCACGGGGAGAGACCCAGTACTTC; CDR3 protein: CASSRARGETQYF
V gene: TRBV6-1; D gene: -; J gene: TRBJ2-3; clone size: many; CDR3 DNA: TGTGCCAGCGGAACGAATACGCAGTATTTT; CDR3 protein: CASGTNTQYF
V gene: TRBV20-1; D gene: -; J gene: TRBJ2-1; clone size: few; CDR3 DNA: TGCAGTGTCGGTAGGGGTCGCAATGAGCAGTTCTTC; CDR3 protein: CSVGRGRNEQFF
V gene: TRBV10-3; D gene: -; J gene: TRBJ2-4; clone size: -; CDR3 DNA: TGTGCCATCAGTGAAACCCATCGGGACATTCAGTACTTC; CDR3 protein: CAISETHRDIQYF
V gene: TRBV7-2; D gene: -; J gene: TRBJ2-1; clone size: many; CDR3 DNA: TGTGCCAGCAGCTTAGTGACCCTCAATGAGCAGTTCTTC; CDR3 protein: CASSLVTLNEQFF
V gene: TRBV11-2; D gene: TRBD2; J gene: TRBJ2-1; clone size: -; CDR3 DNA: TGTGCCAGCAGCTTAGGTCGGGAGGTTAGTAACGGTGAGCAGTTCTTC; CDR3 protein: CASSLGREVSNGEQFF
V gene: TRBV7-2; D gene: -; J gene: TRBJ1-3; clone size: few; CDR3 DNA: TGTGCCAGCAGCTTAGATCAGGCTGAGGGTAACACCATATATTTT; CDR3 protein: CASSLDQAEGNTIYF
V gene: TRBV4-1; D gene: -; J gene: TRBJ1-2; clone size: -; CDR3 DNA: TGCGCCAGCAGCCAAGATCTCGACCCGACCTCTAACTATGGCTACACCTTC; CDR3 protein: CASSQDLDPTSNYGYTF
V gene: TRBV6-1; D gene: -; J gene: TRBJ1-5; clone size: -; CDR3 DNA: TGTGCCAGCAGTGTAGGGCTAAAGGGGCCCCAGCATTTT; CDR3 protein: CASSVGLKGPQHF
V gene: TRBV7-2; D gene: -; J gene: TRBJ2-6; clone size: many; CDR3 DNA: TGTGCCAGCAGCCCACCAGGCGGCCCTGGGAACGTCCTGACTTTC; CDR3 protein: CASSPPGGPGNVLTF
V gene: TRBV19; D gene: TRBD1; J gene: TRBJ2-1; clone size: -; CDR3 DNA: TGTGCCAGTAGTATAGGACAGGGGGGGAACGAGCAGTTCTTC; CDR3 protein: CASSIGQGGNEQFF
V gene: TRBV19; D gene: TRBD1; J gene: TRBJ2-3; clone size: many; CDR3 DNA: TGTGCCAGTAGTATGGGCAGGGGGTCGACAGATACGCAGTATTTT; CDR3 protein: CASSMGRGSTDTQYF
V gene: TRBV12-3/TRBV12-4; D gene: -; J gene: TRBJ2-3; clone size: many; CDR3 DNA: TGTGCCAGCAGCTCGCAAAGGGGCACAGATACGCAGTATTTT; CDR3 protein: CASSSQRGTDTQYF
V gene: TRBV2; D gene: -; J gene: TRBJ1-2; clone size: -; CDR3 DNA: TGTGCCAGCAGTAGAGAGGCCTTGAACTATGGCTACACCTTC; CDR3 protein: CASSREALNYGYTF
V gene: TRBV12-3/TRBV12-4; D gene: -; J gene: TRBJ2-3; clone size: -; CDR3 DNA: TGTGCCAGCAGTCCGGACATCCGTAGCACAGATACGCAGTATTTT; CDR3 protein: CASSPDIRSTDTQYF
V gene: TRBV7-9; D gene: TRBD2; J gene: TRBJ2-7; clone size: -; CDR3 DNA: TGTGCCAGCAGCCCTAGCGGGTATTCGAGCGAGCAGTACTTC; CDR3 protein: CASSPSGYSSEQYF
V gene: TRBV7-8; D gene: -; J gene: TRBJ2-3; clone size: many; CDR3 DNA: TGTGCCAGCAGCTTACGGGGGAGGTCAGATACGCAGTATTTT; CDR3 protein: CASSLRGRSDTQYF
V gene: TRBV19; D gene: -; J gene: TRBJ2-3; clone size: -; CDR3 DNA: TGTGCCAGTAACCCAAGAGCGATACCTCTAAGCACAGATACGCAGTATTTT; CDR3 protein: CASNPRAIPLSTDTQYF
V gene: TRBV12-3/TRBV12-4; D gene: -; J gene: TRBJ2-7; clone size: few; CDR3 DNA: TGTGCCAGCAGTTCCGGGTATAACTACGAGCAGTACTTC; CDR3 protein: CASSSGYNYEQYF
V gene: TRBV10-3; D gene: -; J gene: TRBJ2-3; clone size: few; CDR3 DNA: TGTGCCATCAGCGGGACTCCAGATACGCAGTATTTT; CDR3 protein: CAISGTPDTQYF
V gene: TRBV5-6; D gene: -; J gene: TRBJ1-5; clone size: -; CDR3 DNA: TGTGCCAGCATTCGCTGGGCTCAGCCCCAGCATTTT; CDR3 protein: CASIRWAQPQHF
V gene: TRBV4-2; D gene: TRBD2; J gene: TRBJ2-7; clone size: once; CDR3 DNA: TGTGCCAGCAGCCAAGACACTAGCGGGAACTACGAGCAGTACTTC; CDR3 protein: CASSQDTSGNYEQYF
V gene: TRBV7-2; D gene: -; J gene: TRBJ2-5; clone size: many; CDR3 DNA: TGTGCCAGCTCCACCGGGGGTGGAGAGACCCAGTACTTC; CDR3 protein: CASSTGGGETQYF
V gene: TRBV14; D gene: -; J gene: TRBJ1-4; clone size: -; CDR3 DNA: TGTGCCAGCAGCCGAAACAGGAATGAAAAACTGTTTTTT; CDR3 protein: CASSRNRNEKLFF
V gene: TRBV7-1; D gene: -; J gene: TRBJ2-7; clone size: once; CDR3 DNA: TGTGCCAGCAGTTCCTGGGATGTCCCGGGGGAGCAGTACTTC; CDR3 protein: CASSSWDVPGEQYF